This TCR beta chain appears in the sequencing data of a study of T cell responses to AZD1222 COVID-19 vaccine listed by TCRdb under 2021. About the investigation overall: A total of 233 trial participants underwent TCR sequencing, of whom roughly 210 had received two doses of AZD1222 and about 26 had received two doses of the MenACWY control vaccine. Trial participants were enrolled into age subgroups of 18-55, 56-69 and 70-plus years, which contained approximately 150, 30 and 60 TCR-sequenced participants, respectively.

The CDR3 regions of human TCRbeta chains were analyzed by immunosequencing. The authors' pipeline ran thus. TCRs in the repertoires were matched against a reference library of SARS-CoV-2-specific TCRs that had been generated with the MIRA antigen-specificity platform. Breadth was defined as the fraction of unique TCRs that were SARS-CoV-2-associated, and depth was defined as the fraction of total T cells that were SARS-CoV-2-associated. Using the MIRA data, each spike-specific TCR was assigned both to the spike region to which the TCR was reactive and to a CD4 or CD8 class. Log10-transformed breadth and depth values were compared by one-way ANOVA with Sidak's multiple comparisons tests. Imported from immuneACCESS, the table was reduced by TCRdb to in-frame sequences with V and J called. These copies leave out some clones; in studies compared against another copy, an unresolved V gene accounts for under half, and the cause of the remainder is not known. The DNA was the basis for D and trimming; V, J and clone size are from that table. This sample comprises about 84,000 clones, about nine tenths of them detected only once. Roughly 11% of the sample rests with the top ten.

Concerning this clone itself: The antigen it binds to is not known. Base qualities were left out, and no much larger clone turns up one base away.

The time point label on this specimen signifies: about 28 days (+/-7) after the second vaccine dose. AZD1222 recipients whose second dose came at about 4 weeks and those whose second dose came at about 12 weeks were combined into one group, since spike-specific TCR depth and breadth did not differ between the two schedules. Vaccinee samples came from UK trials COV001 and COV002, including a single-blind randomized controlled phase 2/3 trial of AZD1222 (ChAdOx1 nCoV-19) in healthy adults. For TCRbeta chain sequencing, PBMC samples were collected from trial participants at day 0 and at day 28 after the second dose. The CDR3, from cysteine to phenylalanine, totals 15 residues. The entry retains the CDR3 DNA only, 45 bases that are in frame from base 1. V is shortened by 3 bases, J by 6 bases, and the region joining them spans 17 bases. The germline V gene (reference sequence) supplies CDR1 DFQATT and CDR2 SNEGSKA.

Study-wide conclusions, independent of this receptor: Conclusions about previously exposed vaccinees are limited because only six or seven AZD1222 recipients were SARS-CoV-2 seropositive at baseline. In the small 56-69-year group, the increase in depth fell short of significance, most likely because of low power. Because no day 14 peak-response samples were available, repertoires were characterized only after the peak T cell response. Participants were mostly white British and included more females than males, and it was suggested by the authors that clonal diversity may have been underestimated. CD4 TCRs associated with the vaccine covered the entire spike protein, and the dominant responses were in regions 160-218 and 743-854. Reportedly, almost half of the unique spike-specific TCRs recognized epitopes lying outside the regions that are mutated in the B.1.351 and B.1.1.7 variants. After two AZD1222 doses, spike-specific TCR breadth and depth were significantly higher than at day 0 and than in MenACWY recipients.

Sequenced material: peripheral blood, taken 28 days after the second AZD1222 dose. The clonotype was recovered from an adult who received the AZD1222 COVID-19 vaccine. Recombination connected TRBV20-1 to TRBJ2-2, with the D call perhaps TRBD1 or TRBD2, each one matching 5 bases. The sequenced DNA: TGCAGTGCTAGTGGTGGGGCTTCGGGGTCCGGGGAGCTGTTTTTT. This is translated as CSASGGASGSGELFF.